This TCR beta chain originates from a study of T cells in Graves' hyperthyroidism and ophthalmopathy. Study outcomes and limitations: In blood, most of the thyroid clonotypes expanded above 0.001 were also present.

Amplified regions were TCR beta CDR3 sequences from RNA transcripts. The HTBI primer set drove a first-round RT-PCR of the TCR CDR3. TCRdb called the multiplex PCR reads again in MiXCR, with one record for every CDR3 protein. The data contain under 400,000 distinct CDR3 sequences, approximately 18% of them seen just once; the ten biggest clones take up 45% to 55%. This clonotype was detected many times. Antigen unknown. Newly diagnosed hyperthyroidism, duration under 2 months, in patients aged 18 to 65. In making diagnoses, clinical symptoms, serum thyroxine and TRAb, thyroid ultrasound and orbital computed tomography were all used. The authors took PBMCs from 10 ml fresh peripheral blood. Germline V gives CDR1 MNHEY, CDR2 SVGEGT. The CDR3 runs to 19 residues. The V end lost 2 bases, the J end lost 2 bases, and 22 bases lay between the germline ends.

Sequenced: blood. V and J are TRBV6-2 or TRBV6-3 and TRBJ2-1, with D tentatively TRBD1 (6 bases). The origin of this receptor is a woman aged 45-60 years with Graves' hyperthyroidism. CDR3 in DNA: TGTGCCAGCAGTTACGAGGGCGCAGAGGCAGGGGTGCCCTACAATGAGCAGTTCTTC. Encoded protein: CASSYEGAEAGVPYNEQFF.